The rows below give T cell receptor beta chains drawn from one sample of a study of resident and recirculating memory T cells in vitiligo. Sequencing used immunoSEQ multiplex PCR; TCRdb keeps in-frame clones, though not all of them. The data show about 45,000 clones, around nine tenths seen once. Sequences were obtained from blood. These receptors were taken from a male donor with vitiligo. Both conserved end residues are part of each CDR3. The D gene is left open where the match is weak. For some rows the clone size is stated as once, few or many, or as a class when expanded; others skip it.

V: TRBV5-5
D: TRBD2
J: TRBJ2-3
size: .
DNA: TGTGCCAGCAGCTGGGGGGCTATAGCGGGGAGGGGCACAGATACGCAGTATTTT
CDR3: CASSWGAIAGRGTDTQYF

V: TRBV7-2
D: .
J: TRBJ1-2
size: .
DNA: TGTGCCAGCAGCTTGATGTTGCGGGGAGGCGTAGGCTACACCTTC
CDR3: CASSLMLRGGVGYTF

V: TRBV11-3
D: .
J: TRBJ1-1
size: .
DNA: TGTGCCAGCAGCTCGGGAGCGTTCATGAGTGAAGCTTTCTTT
CDR3: CASSSGAFMSEAFF

V: TRBV2
D: TRBD2
J: TRBJ2-3
size: .
DNA: TGTGCCACCCAGGACCCGGGGGGAGATACGCAGTATTTT
CDR3: CATQDPGGDTQYF

V: TRBV18
D: .
J: TRBJ2-2
size: .
DNA: TGTGCCAGCTCACCCTCCCCCCCAGGGCGCACCGGGGAGCTGTTTTTT
CDR3: CASSPSPPGRTGELFF

V: TRBV6-1
D: .
J: TRBJ2-1
size: .
DNA: TGTGCCAGCCGGAAGGGAGTTCTAGATGAGCAGTTCTTC
CDR3: CASRKGVLDEQFF

V: TRBV7-2
D: .
J: TRBJ1-2
size: few
DNA: TGTGCCAGCAGATTGCTATATGGCTACACCTTC
CDR3: CASRLLYGYTF

V: TRBV9
D: TRBD2
J: TRBJ2-2
size: .
DNA: TGTGCCAGCAGCGGGAGCGGGGGGGCCGGGGAGCTGTTTTTT
CDR3: CASSGSGGAGELFF

V: TRBV2
D: .
J: TRBJ2-3
size: .
DNA: TGTGCCAGCAGCGAAGGGGGACTGCAGTATTTT
CDR3: CASSEGGLQYF

V: TRBV11-3
D: .
J: TRBJ1-1
size: .
DNA: TGTGCCAGCAGCGCCGTCGGGGGGAACACTGAAGCTTTCTTT
CDR3: CASSAVGGNTEAFF

V: TRBV7-9
D: TRBD2
J: TRBJ2-1
size: .
DNA: TGTGCCAGCAGCTTAGCGGGGGGCGGGAGGGGCCATGAGCAGTTCTTC
CDR3: CASSLAGGGRGHEQFF

V: TRBV4-2
D: TRBD1
J: TRBJ2-3
size: .
DNA: TGTGCCAGCAGCCATGGGACAGGGGGAACAGATACGCAGTATTTT
CDR3: CASSHGTGGTDTQYF

V: TRBV29-1
D: .
J: TRBJ1-1
size: .
DNA: TGCAGCGTTGAATGGGGGGTGAACACTGAAGCTTTCTTT
CDR3: CSVEWGVNTEAFF

V: TRBV30
D: TRBD1
J: TRBJ1-1
size: .
DNA: TGTGCCTGGAGTCTGGGACAGTTGAACACTGAAGCTTTCTTT
CDR3: CAWSLGQLNTEAFF

V: TRBV7-2
D: TRBD2
J: TRBJ2-5
size: .
DNA: TGTGCCAGCAGCCCGAGGACTAGCGGGGGCCTGGAGACCCAGTACTTC
CDR3: CASSPRTSGGLETQYF

V: TRBV30
D: .
J: TRBJ2-4
size: once
DNA: TGTGCCTGGAAAGGGACACCCCACTTCGGAGCCAAAAACATTCAGTACTTC
CDR3: CAWKGTPHFGAKNIQYF

V: TRBV18
D: TRBD1
J: TRBJ2-1
size: .
DNA: TGTGCCAGCTCAACCGGGACAGTAAGCAATGAGCAGTTCTTC
CDR3: CASSTGTVSNEQFF

V: TRBV4-1
D: TRBD1
J: TRBJ1-1
size: .
DNA: TGCGCCAGCAGCCAGCAACAGGGGGACACTGAAGCTTTCTTT
CDR3: CASSQQQGDTEAFF

V: TRBV30
D: TRBD1
J: TRBJ1-1
size: .
DNA: TGTGCCTGCTTGACAGGGATAGGCACTGAAGCTTTCTTT
CDR3: CACLTGIGTEAFF

V: TRBV4-2
D: TRBD1
J: TRBJ2-2
size: .
DNA: TGTGCCAGCAGCCTAGGACAGGGCGAAGGGACCGGGGAGCTGTTTTTT
CDR3: CASSLGQGEGTGELFF

V: TRBV5-6
D: .
J: TRBJ1-4
size: .
DNA: TGTGCCAGCAGCCCCTGGGAGAGGAGGGAAAAACTGTTTTTT
CDR3: CASSPWERREKLFF

V: TRBV19
D: .
J: TRBJ1-5
size: once
DNA: TGTGCCAGCAGTGAAGGTGCGGGTTTCAATCAGCCCCAGCATTTT
CDR3: CASSEGAGFNQPQHF

V: TRBV7-2
D: .
J: TRBJ2-2
size: once
DNA: TGTGCCAGCAGCCCCACATGGAACACCGGGGAGCTGTTTTTT
CDR3: CASSPTWNTGELFF

V: TRBV15
D: .
J: TRBJ1-2
size: .
DNA: TGTGCCACCAGCAGACAGGGGTCTGGCTACACCTTC
CDR3: CATSRQGSGYTF

V: TRBV11-1
D: .
J: TRBJ2-7
size: .
DNA: TGTGCCAGCAGTTCTTACTACGAGCAGTACTTC
CDR3: CASSSYYEQYF

V: TRBV5-6
D: TRBD1
J: TRBJ1-4
size: .
DNA: TGTGCCAGCAGCTTGGCGGGACAGGGGAGCGAAAAACTGTTTTTT
CDR3: CASSLAGQGSEKLFF

V: TRBV18
D: .
J: TRBJ1-1
size: .
DNA: TGTGCCAGCTCACCACAATCCGGGTCTTGGACTGAAGCTTTCTTT
CDR3: CASSPQSGSWTEAFF

V: TRBV10-3
D: .
J: TRBJ1-1
size: .
DNA: TGTGCCATCAGTTTACAGGCGCTGTCGAACACTGAAGCTTTCTTT
CDR3: CAISLQALSNTEAFF

V: TRBV5-1
D: TRBD2
J: TRBJ2-5
size: .
DNA: TGCGCCAGCAGCCCACGGACTAGCGGGACAGCGTACCAAGAGACCCAGTACTTC
CDR3: CASSPRTSGTAYQETQYF

V: TRBV7-9
D: .
J: TRBJ2-3
size: .
DNA: TGTGCCATCTCTAGGGTTTTTGAGCTCTGGGGGGCAGATACGCAGTATTTT
CDR3: CAISRVFELWGADTQYF

V: TRBV7-2
D: TRBD2
J: TRBJ2-7
size: .
DNA: TGTGCCAGCAGCGCCGGGGGGGCCCACGAGCAGTACTTC
CDR3: CASSAGGAHEQYF

V: TRBV5-1
D: .
J: TRBJ1-5
size: .
DNA: TGCGCCAGCAGCCAACTTCAGCCCCAGCATTTT
CDR3: CASSQLQPQHF

V: TRBV11-2
D: .
J: TRBJ1-6
size: .
DNA: TGTGCCAGCAGCCCCTACTCTACTCCCGGGGAACCCCATTCACCCCTCCACTTT
CDR3: CASSPYSTPGEPHSPLHF

V: TRBV27
D: .
J: TRBJ2-2
size: .
DNA: TGTGCCAGCAGTTTATTCGGCAGGGAAGCCGGGGAGCTGTTTTTT
CDR3: CASSLFGREAGELFF

V: TRBV7-9
D: .
J: TRBJ1-1
size: .
DNA: TGTGCCAGCAGCTTAGTGAGTGGTGGCACTGAAGCTTTCTTT
CDR3: CASSLVSGGTEAFF